The present T cell receptor (beta chain) was sequenced within a study of blood T cell repertoires in COVID-19. In the study overall: The United States, Italy and Spain supplied acute and convalescent COVID-19 samples. The analysed material was cDNA or gDNA that came from T cells, B-cell-depleted T cells, or PBMCs.

This CDR3 region has 17 residues. With 2 bases removed from V and 0 bases from J, the gap between germline ends came to 17 bases. Germline V gene lookup returns CDR1 MNHNS and CDR2 SASEGT. Participants, roughly 18 to 100 years old, spanned about two dozen US areas. Clones were read by immunoSEQ multiplex PCR, and TCRdb kept only the in-frame ones, dropping some. Among 150,000 to 200,000 clones, around 79% were seen once, and the ten largest hold approximately 9.9%. This rearrangement joins TRBV6-1 to TRBJ2-7; D is unclear. The sequence was obtained from a man in his fifties or sixties who had recovered from COVID-19. Sequencing was performed on PBMCs or T cells enriched from blood (not recorded which). CDR3 in DNA: TGTGCCAGCAGTGAACAGATCGTGACGGGTAGCTCCTACGAGCAGTACTTC. Amino acid sequence: CASSEQIVTGSSYEQYF.